This T cell receptor beta chain originates from a study of blood T cell repertoires in COVID-19. The CDR3 runs to 15 residues. Germline V CDR1 and CDR2: SGHTA, FQGNSA. Trimming removed 4 bases from V and 2 bases from J, with 14 bases in between. Methods used by the authors: For nucleated cells, counts were estimated from reference gene primer amplification. Profiling relied on immunoSEQ multiplex PCR, and the TCRdb table lists in-frame clones only, not all of them. V and J calls and clone size are as listed in that table; D and trimming were resolved from the DNA. The sample has about 8,000 clones, roughly 80% seen once.

The source of this sequence is a human donor in a cohort sampled during active COVID-19. Material: peripheral blood. V is TRBV7-2 and J is TRBJ2-5, with D perhaps matching TRBD2 (6 bases). DNA of the CDR3: TGTGCCAGCAGCTCCCGGGGGACTCCGCAAGAGACCCAGTACTTC. This gives the protein CASSSRGTPQETQYF.